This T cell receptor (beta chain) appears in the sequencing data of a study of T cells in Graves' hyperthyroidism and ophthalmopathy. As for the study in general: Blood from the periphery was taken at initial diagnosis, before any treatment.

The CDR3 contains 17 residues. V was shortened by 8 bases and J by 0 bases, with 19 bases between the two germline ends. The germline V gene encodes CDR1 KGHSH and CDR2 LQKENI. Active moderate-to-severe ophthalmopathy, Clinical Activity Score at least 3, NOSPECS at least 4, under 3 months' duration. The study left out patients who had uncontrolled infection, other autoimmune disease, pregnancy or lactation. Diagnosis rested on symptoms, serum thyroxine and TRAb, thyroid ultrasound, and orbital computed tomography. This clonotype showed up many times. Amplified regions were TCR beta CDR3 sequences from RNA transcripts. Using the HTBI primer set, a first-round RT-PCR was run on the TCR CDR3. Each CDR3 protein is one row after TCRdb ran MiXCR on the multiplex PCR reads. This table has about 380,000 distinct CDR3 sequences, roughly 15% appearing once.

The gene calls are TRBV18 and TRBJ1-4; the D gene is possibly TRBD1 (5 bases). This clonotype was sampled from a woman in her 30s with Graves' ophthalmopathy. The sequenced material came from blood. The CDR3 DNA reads TGTGCCAGCACGAGCACCGCCAGGGTGTCAACTAATGAAAAACTGTTTTTT. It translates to CASTSTARVSTNEKLFF.